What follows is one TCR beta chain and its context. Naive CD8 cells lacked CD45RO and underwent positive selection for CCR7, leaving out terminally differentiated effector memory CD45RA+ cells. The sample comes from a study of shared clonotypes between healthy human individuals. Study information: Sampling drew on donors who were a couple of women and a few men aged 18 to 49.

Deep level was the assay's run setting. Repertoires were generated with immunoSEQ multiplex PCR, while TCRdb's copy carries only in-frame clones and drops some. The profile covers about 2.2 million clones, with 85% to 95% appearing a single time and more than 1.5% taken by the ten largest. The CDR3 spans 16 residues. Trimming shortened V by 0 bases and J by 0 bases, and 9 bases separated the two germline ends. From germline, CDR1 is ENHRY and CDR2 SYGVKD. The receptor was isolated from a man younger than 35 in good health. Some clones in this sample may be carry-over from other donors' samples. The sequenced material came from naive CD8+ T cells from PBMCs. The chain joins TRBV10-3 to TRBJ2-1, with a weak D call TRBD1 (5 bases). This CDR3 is CAISESTARSYNEQFF. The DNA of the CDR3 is TGTGCCATCAGTGAGTCGACAGCACGCTCCTACAATGAGCAGTTCTTC.